A selection of T cell receptor beta chains follows, all from one sample in a study of cytomegalovirus exposure and HLA in healthy donors. Produced via immunoSEQ multiplex PCR; TCRdb's table is partial and in-frame only. The sample holds some 130,000 clones; just under 80% are singletons and the top ten take approximately 4.3%. The sample taken for sequencing was PBMCs. All receptors come from a man aged 25 to 40 in good health. Each CDR3 is given with its conserved first and last residue. A D gene is named only where the DNA matches it firmly. Clone size is stated in some rows and not others, as once, few, many or a class when expanded.

J: TRBJ2-5
D: TRBD2
size: .
V: TRBV11-2
CDR3: CASSLGGLAGQETQYF
DNA: TGTGCCAGCAGCTTAGGGGGACTAGCGGGACAAGAGACCCAGTACTTC

J: TRBJ1-4
D: TRBD1
size: .
V: TRBV7-3
CDR3: CASSHADRSNEKLFF
DNA: TGTGCCAGCAGTCATGCGGACAGGAGTAATGAAAAACTGTTTTTT

J: TRBJ2-5
D: TRBD2
size: .
V: TRBV9
CDR3: CASSPGLAAGQETQYF
DNA: TGTGCCAGCAGCCCCGGGCTAGCGGCCGGCCAAGAGACCCAGTACTTC

J: TRBJ2-7
D: TRBD2
size: .
V: TRBV4-1
CDR3: CASSPGLAGVEQYF
DNA: TGCGCCAGCAGCCCCGGACTAGCGGGAGTAGAGCAGTACTTC

J: TRBJ1-1
D: TRBD1
size: .
V: TRBV4-1
CDR3: CASSQTPGQVNTEAFF
DNA: TGCGCCAGCAGCCAAACCCCGGGACAGGTTAACACTGAAGCTTTCTTT

J: TRBJ1-2
D: .
size: .
V: TRBV30
CDR3: CAWAPRGTF
DNA: TGTGCCTGGGCCCCGCGGGGAACCTTC

J: TRBJ2-7
D: .
size: .
V: TRBV7-9
CDR3: CASSRQSYEQYF
DNA: TGTGCCAGCAGCCGACAGTCCTACGAGCAGTACTTC

J: TRBJ1-2
D: TRBD1
size: .
V: TRBV28
CDR3: CASSLAGGGYTF
DNA: TGTGCCAGCAGTTTGGCAGGGGGAGGCTACACCTTC

J: TRBJ2-2
D: .
size: .
V: TRBV30
CDR3: CAWSNLVGGELFF
DNA: TGTGCCTGGAGCAACCTCGTCGGGGGGGAGCTGTTTTTT

J: TRBJ2-7
D: .
size: once
V: TRBV21-1
CDR3: CASSKAGTGISYEQYF
DNA: TGTGCCAGCAGCAAAGCCGGGACAGGGATCTCCTACGAGCAGTACTTC

J: TRBJ2-1
D: TRBD2
size: .
V: TRBV6-1
CDR3: CASTGLENEQFF
DNA: TGTGCCAGCACCGGACTAGAGAATGAGCAGTTCTTC

J: TRBJ2-7
D: .
size: .
V: TRBV9
CDR3: CASSGNGSPYEQYF
DNA: TGTGCCAGCAGCGGCAACGGGAGCCCCTACGAGCAGTACTTC

J: TRBJ2-5
D: .
size: .
V: TRBV4-3
CDR3: CASSPRGSGSGTQYF
DNA: TGCGCCAGCAGCCCCCGAGGGTCGGGCAGCGGGACCCAGTACTTC

J: TRBJ2-1
D: .
size: .
V: TRBV11-3
CDR3: CASSLFGIPNEQFF
DNA: TGTGCCAGCAGCTTATTCGGGATCCCCAATGAGCAGTTCTTC

J: TRBJ2-7
D: .
size: .
V: TRBV19
CDR3: CASSPGTFEQYF
DNA: TGTGCCAGTAGTCCCGGGACATTCGAGCAGTACTTC

J: TRBJ2-3
D: .
size: .
V: TRBV5-1
CDR3: CASSLSSHDTDTQYF
DNA: TGCGCCAGCAGCTTGTCCAGTCACGACACAGATACGCAGTATTTT

J: TRBJ1-5
D: TRBD1
size: .
V: TRBV6-1
CDR3: CASRGQGRSQPQHF
DNA: TGTGCCAGTCGGGGACAGGGCCGCAGTCAGCCCCAGCATTTT

J: TRBJ2-3
D: .
size: .
V: TRBV7-9
CDR3: CASSLERALLADTQYF
DNA: TGTGCCAGCAGCTTAGAACGCGCCCTACTAGCAGATACGCAGTATTTT

J: TRBJ2-2
D: .
size: .
V: TRBV5-5
CDR3: CASSFGQYTGELFF
DNA: TGTGCCAGCAGCTTTGGCCAGTACACCGGGGAGCTGTTTTTT

J: TRBJ2-7
D: .
size: .
V: TRBV6-6
CDR3: CASSSPPGYEQYF
DNA: TGTGCCAGCAGTTCCCCTCCAGGGTACGAGCAGTACTTC

J: TRBJ2-7
D: TRBD2
size: .
V: TRBV5-5
CDR3: CASSPTSGVLGEQYF
DNA: TGTGCCAGCAGCCCTACTAGCGGGGTCCTGGGCGAGCAGTACTTC

J: TRBJ2-5
D: TRBD2
size: .
V: TRBV4-1
CDR3: CASSQFGGLGETQYF
DNA: TGCGCCAGCAGCCAATTCGGGGGGTTGGGGGAGACCCAGTACTTC

J: TRBJ2-7
D: .
size: .
V: TRBV7-2
CDR3: CASRPGGNYEQYF
DNA: TGTGCCAGCAGACCAGGGGGGAACTACGAGCAGTACTTC

J: TRBJ2-2
D: .
size: .
V: TRBV19
CDR3: CASSKQGNTGELFF
DNA: TGTGCCAGTAGTAAGCAGGGGAACACCGGGGAGCTGTTTTTT

J: TRBJ2-7
D: TRBD1
size: .
V: TRBV7-2
CDR3: CASSLQTDRVYEQYF
DNA: TGTGCCAGCAGCTTACAAACCGACAGGGTCTACGAGCAGTACTTC

J: TRBJ2-7
D: TRBD2
size: .
V: TRBV7-2
CDR3: CASSLLAGPYEQYF
DNA: TGTGCCAGCAGCTTACTAGCGGGGCCCTACGAGCAGTACTTC

J: TRBJ1-5
D: TRBD1
size: .
V: TRBV5-6
CDR3: CASSLGGDRGLRNQPQHF
DNA: TGTGCCAGCAGCTTGGGGGGCGACAGGGGATTGAGGAATCAGCCCCAGCATTTT

J: TRBJ2-1
D: TRBD2
size: .
V: TRBV5-8
CDR3: CASSLWGGSSYNEQFF
DNA: TGTGCCAGCAGCTTGTGGGGGGGAAGCTCCTACAATGAGCAGTTCTTC